This entry describes one T cell receptor beta chain. Its antigen is not yet known. It has no much larger one-base neighbor in the sample; base qualities were not kept. TCRbeta CDR3 regions were amplified from genomic DNA by means of the immunoSEQ Assay, a bias-controlled multiplex PCR. From the authors' description of their analysis: The number of nucleated cells in each sample was estimated from the amplification of reference gene primers within the assay. To quantify the absolute abundance of each unique TCRbeta CDR3 rearrangement, sequence reads were collapsed and filtered. Productive Simpson clonality was computed per sample as the square root of Simpson's diversity index over productive rearrangements. What TCRdb holds here is the immuneACCESS table cut down to in-frame rearrangements. Part of the clones is not present; checked against another copy, under half of the missing clones reflect an unresolved V gene, and the others are unexplained. The V and J calls and the clone size are those of that table, but D and trimming were determined from the DNA. The sample table records about 360,000 clones; approximately 86% of these occur just once. The ten largest clones represent approximately 2.9% of the sample.

The source of the sample is a study of blood T cell repertoires in COVID-19 (TCRdb year 2020). General notes on the study: Samples covering the acute and convalescent phases of COVID-19 were provided by collaborators in the United States, Italy and Spain. The material from the prospective study consisted of cDNA or gDNA derived from T cells, B-cell-depleted T cells, or PBMCs. Subjects who had been exposed to COVID-19, were actively infected with it, or had recovered from it provided the deeply sampled blood TCRbeta repertoires that made up the dataset. The repertoires were released in a freely available public database meant as a resource for research on the immune response to SARS-CoV-2. The samples were drawn from the first 160 participants of the ongoing ImmuneRACE study and from over 950 subjects provided by 6 global collaborators. Sample metadata almost always included a de-identified subject ID, COVID-19 status, age in years and sex. Where HLA class I and class II types were available, the types were taken from metadata supplied by the sample provider, not from assay-based typing. Study-level results and caveats: Clinical and demographic metadata were provided uncurated, with the amount varying by source and participant.

Each collaborating institution followed its own protocols to collect whole blood in K2EDTA tubes. For TCRbeta analysis, collaborators shipped samples in one of three forms: frozen whole blood, isolated PBMCs, or DNA extracted from either of those sample types. The sample consisted of peripheral blood. This sequence originates from a human donor in a cohort sampled during active COVID-19.

In nucleotide form, the sequence is TGTGCCAGCAGTGGAGAACAGGGCCCAGATACGCAGTATTTT. Translation gives CASSGEQGPDTQYF. The chain joins TRBV28 to TRBJ2-3; D gene: possibly TRBD1, on 6 matching bases. CDR3 length: 14 amino acids, cysteine to phenylalanine. Here the CDR3 DNA is all that survives: 42 bases in frame from base 1. Deletion took 5 bases off V and 4 bases off J, with a span of 13 bases between the germline ends. From the germline V gene, CDR1 is MDHEN and CDR2 is SYDVKM.